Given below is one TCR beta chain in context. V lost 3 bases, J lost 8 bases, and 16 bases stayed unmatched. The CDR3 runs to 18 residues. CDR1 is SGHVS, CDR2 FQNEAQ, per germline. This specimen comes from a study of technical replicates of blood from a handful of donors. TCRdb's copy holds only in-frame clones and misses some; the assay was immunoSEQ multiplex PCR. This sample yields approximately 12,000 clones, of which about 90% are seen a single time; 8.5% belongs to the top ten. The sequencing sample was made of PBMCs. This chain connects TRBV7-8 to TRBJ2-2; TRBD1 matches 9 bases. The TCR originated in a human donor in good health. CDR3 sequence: CASSFSHYLTGGGGELFF. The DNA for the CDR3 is TGTGCCAGCAGCTTTAGCCACTATTTGACAGGGGGTGGGGGGGAGCTGTTTTTT.